Sequencing of this T cell receptor (beta chain) was carried out in a study of blood T cell repertoires in COVID-19. Across the study: T cells, B-cell-depleted T cells, or PBMCs supplied cDNA or gDNA.

This CDR3 has 15 amino acids. Looked up from germline, CDR1 is SGDLS and CDR2 is YYNGEE. V was pared by 0 bases and J by 7 bases, with 3 bases of the junction left unmatched. The assay was immunoSEQ multiplex PCR, and TCRdb's table has in-frame clones only and misses some. The sample records 470,000 or so clones, over 75% being singletons. The TCR comes from a human donor in a cohort sampled during active COVID-19. This chain uses TRBV9 with TRBJ1-6; 8 bases fit TRBD1. The specimen sequenced was peripheral blood. DNA for the CDR3: TGTGCCAGCAGCGTAGAGGACAGGGACAATTCACCCCTCCACTTT. As protein: CASSVEDRDNSPLHF. Full variable domain (rest looked up from reference TRBV9 and TRBJ1-6): DSGVTQTPKHLITATGQRVTLRCSPRSGDLSVYWYQQSLDQGLQFLIQYYNGEERAKGNILERFSAQQFPDLHSELNLSSLELGDSALYFCASSVEDRDNSPLHFGNGTRLTVT.